This T cell receptor (beta chain) is from a study of radiation and T cells in renal cell carcinoma (TCRdb year 2020). The study in broad terms: In total, roughly 53 samples underwent TCR beta sequencing: around 25 tumors plus 27 peripheral blood samples. In the roughly 49 samples combined, some 4 million unique CDR3 nucleotide sequences were found, encoding 3,000,000 or so unique CDR3 amino acid sequences. The full study reports these points: Irradiated tumors contained more dominant CDR3 motifs, and these motifs occupied a larger share of the repertoire than in control tumors. Intratumoral heterogeneity went uncaptured because the only tumor material available was small regions of roughly 1 g. Because the trial had a single-armed design, the trial could not examine how radiation dose or scheduling affected the TCR repertoire. Because no pretreatment tumor biopsies were available, whether clonotypes were present in the tumor at baseline could not be determined. Irradiated tumors showed higher TCR clonality than controls, with the top 100 clonotypes averaging around 54% of the repertoire versus about 45% in nephrectomy-only tumors. An increase in top tumor clonotypes in blood was observed from baseline to 2 weeks post-radiation, followed by contraction by 4 weeks, which was taken to suggest transient expansion of tumor-resident clones.

Following the manufacturer's recommendations, the immunoSEQ kit was used to generate TCR beta libraries from genomic DNA. Library preparation used a first multiplex PCR with proprietary primers, then a second PCR adding unique barcodes, with bead cleanups after each round. A kit-provided positive control reaction and a negative control reaction were included in every sample batch. The final libraries were assessed on an Agilent 4200 TapeStation D1000 ScreenTape, pooled by volume, and quantified by qPCR. Sequencing was performed on an Illumina NextSeq500 with a MidOutput 150-cycle cartridge, and 156 Read1 and 15 Index1 cycles were run with kit custom primers. The pooled library was loaded at 0.95 to 1 pM, with a roughly 20% PhiX control spiked in. In the source study's methods: The vendor-processed data were analyzed in R, and a clonotype was defined as all T cells that share the same CDR3 nucleotide sequence. In the clone abundance analyses, frequencies in each sample were normalized to that sample's 10,000 most abundant clones. Public T cell clones, which averaged fewer than five per sample, were excluded before analysis. ImmunoMap was used for dominant motif analysis with the PAM10 matrix, a gap penalty of 30, and a homology threshold of 0.3, and any motif reaching a cumulative frequency of at least 0.01 was considered dominant. Tumor-enriched and baseline blood-enriched clonotypes were defined by at least a 32-fold difference in abundance between compartments. Tumor-blood repertoire similarity was measured with the Baroni-Urbani and Buser coefficient, and group comparisons used two-tailed Wilcoxon tests in R. In its TCRdb copy, this immuneACCESS table keeps in-frame sequences only and misses some clones. Where compared with another copy, unresolved V genes explain less than half of these, and the others have no known cause. That table is the source of V, J and clone size, and D and trimming were worked out from the DNA. The sample includes several thousand clones, with under 60% observed a single time. Clones ranked in the top ten supply less than 20% of the sample.

Interpreted using the paper, the time point label stands for: tumor resected at nephrectomy. The meaning of the sample's treatment or condition label: 15 Gy SBRT to primary tumor, nephrectomy 4 weeks later. Samples came from a clinical trial, in which primary renal cell carcinomas received 15 Gy stereotactic body radiation therapy followed by nephrectomy 4 weeks later. All patients had renal cell carcinoma with clear cell pathology. The tumors were dissociated mechanically, digested with collagenase/hyaluronidase at 37 degrees C, processed in gentleMACS C tubes, and kept in liquid nitrogen. The QIAamp DNA Blood Mini Kit (Qiagen) was used to prepare genomic DNA for TCR sequencing. Only samples passing all quality control checks were included in the analyses. Measured from the cysteine to the phenylalanine, the CDR3 is 16 residues long. Only CDR3 DNA remains: 48 bases, in frame from the first base. V is reduced by 5 bases and J by 0 bases, leaving a spacing of 15 bases between them.

Points on this clone: It has no known antigen specificity. Base qualities are not provided; no much larger clone lies one nucleotide away.

Recombination connected TRBV5-3 to TRBJ1-5, with TRBD1 perhaps the D gene, on 6 matching bases. TRBV5-3 is sorted into the ORF group, with uncertain function. The source of this sequence is a man in his fifties or sixties with renal cell carcinoma. This specimen was tumor tissue, taken from a patient whose treatment included radiotherapy and nephrectomy. Here the CDR3 is given as CARRTRTVYSNQPQHF. The nucleotide sequence reads TGTGCCAGAAGAACGAGGACAGTGTATAGCAATCAGCCCCAGCATTTT.